This TCR beta chain was identified in a study of identical twins. Addition of a universal primer site occurred through template switching, and cDNA carried unique molecular identifiers. TCRdb reprocessed the 5' RACE reads with MiXCR, giving one entry per CDR3 protein. The repertoire consists of about 1.7 million distinct CDR3 sequences, with about 30% occurring once and the leading ten covering 0.25% to 0.3%. Study findings and constraints: In drawing conclusions, the study used cross-sectional statistical analysis and did not follow the same donors. In monozygotic twins, models underestimated the sharing of out-of-frame TCR alpha.

This clonotype was seen a handful of times. Its antigen is not known. The germline gene is not matched at one end of the junction; a read error may be the cause. This CDR3 comprises 15 residues. Healthy Caucasians provided all donations. The sequence came from a newborn girl in good health. V is TRBV12-3 or TRBV12-4 and J is TRBJ2-7; 7 positions agree with TRBD1. Input material: cord blood. In DNA, the CDR3 is TGTGCCAGCAGCCCTCAGGGGGTCACCTCCGACGAGCAGTACTTC. It translates to CASSPQGVTSDEQYF.